This T cell receptor beta chain was retrieved from a study of blood T cell repertoires in COVID-19. Study summary: COVID-19 samples collected from the United States, Italy and Spain covered acute and convalescent phases.

Generated by immunoSEQ multiplex PCR, the TCRdb table keeps only in-frame clones and is missing some. The sample gives approximately 200,000 clones, roughly 81% of which show up once; over 9.5% is in the top ten. Looked up from germline, CDR1 is SNHLY and CDR2 is FYNNEI. CDR3 length: 14 residues. Trimming took off 6 bases at V and 5 bases at J, with 16 bases between the two ends. The source material was peripheral blood. The clonotype was recovered from a woman older than 75 with COVID-19, enrolled during active disease. The chain joins TRBV2 to TRBJ1-1; D uncertain. The CDR3 DNA follows: TGTGCCAGCAGGATAGAGCAGGCGAGTACTGAAGCTTTCTTT. Protein sequence: CASRIEQASTEAFF.